These T cell receptor beta chains were read from a single sample in a study of blood T cells in healthy people across ages. TCRdb reanalysed the 5' RACE reads using MiXCR and keeps one entry per CDR3 protein. The repertoire holds hundreds of thousands of distinct CDR3 sequences, with about 50% as singletons. Input material: blood. The receptors were gathered from a woman older than 75 in good health. CDR3s include the opening cysteine and the closing phenylalanine or tryptophan. The D gene is left open where the match is weak. Clone size is not always given. Where it is, it says once, few, many or a class for expanded clones.

>TRBV10-3|-|many|TRBJ2-7
CAISEMERLISYEQYF
TGTGCCATCAGTGAGATGGAGCGGCTCATATCCTACGAGCAGTACTTC
>TRBV29-1|-|-|TRBJ2-1
CSVGTYNEQFF
TGCAGCGTTGGGACCTACAATGAGCAGTTCTTC
>TRBV18|-|few|TRBJ1-1
CASSPQRANTEAFF
TGTGCCAGCTCACCACAAAGAGCGAACACTGAAGCTTTCTTT
>TRBV7-6|-|few|TRBJ1-4
CASSLQYRIGTNEKLFF
TGTGCCAGCAGCTTACAATATCGAATCGGAACTAATGAAAAACTGTTTTTT
>TRBV7-9|-|-|TRBJ2-5
CASGTQHAQYF
TGTGCCAGCGGGACTCAGCACGCGCAGTACTTC
>TRBV7-2|-|-|TRBJ2-7
CASSLVGAGNEQYF
TGTGCCAGCAGCTTAGTAGGTGCGGGCAATGAGCAGTACTTC
>TRBV7-9|TRBD1|few|TRBJ1-2
CASSLVGTGDGYTF
TGTGCCAGTAGCTTAGTCGGGACAGGGGATGGCTACACCTTC
>TRBV10-3|TRBD1|few|TRBJ2-2
CAISRQGNTGELFF
TGTGCCATCAGCAGACAGGGGAACACCGGGGAGCTGTTTTTT
>TRBV7-3|-|many|TRBJ2-3
CASSPGTYGSGTQYF
TGTGCCAGCAGCCCCGGGACCTATGGGAGTGGTACGCAGTATTTT
>TRBV7-2|TRBD2|once|TRBJ2-1
CASSLEAAGGPSSYNEQFF
TGTGCCAGCAGCTTAGAGGCAGCGGGAGGACCGAGCTCCTACAATGAGCAGTTCTTC
>TRBV28|TRBD2|-|TRBJ2-3
CASWGLAGGPIDTQYF
TGTGCCAGCTGGGGACTAGCGGGGGGGCCGATAGATACGCAGTATTTT
>TRBV4-2|TRBD1|-|TRBJ1-2
CASSPRDRGNYGYTF
TGTGCCAGCAGCCCCCGGGACAGGGGGAACTATGGCTACACCTTC
>TRBV27|-|-|TRBJ2-5
CASSSDRETQYF
TGTGCCAGCAGTTCCGACCGGGAGACCCAGTACTTC
>TRBV6-4|TRBD1|-|TRBJ2-2
CASSETGGRSAGELFF
TGTGCCAGCAGCGAGACAGGGGGCCGGAGCGCCGGGGAGCTGTTTTTT
>TRBV2|-|many|TRBJ2-1
CASSPRAGYNEQFF
TGTGCCAGCAGTCCGAGAGCTGGTTACAATGAGCAGTTCTTC
>TRBV5-1|TRBD2|-|TRBJ2-5
CASSLAAGGRGETQYF
TGCGCCAGCAGCCTAGCAGCCGGGGGGAGAGGAGAGACCCAGTACTTC
>TRBV7-9|TRBD2|few|TRBJ2-2
CASAALGLAGVLTGELFF
TGTGCCAGCGCCGCATTGGGACTAGCGGGAGTGTTGACCGGGGAGCTGTTTTTT
>TRBV12-3/TRBV12-4|-|-|TRBJ1-2
CASSLRGYDYGYTF
TGTGCCAGCAGCCTAAGGGGGTACGACTATGGCTACACCTTC
>TRBV3-1|TRBD2|-|TRBJ2-1
CASSQETGGGPGEQFF
TGTGCCAGCAGCCAAGAAACGGGCGGGGGGCCAGGTGAGCAGTTCTTC
>TRBV30|-|-|TRBJ1-4
CAWSAGGSLIRELFF
TGTGCCTGGAGTGCCGGGGGGAGTTTGATACGGGAACTGTTTTTT
>TRBV7-2|-|few|TRBJ2-7
CASSSLGGARYF
TGTGCCAGCAGCTCCCTGGGGGGTGCTCGGTACTTC
>TRBV4-1|TRBD2|-|TRBJ2-4
CASSQEAPVGLAGRKNIQYF
TGCGCCAGCAGCCAAGAAGCCCCGGTTGGACTAGCGGGCCGGAAAAACATTCAGTACTTC
>TRBV2|-|-|TRBJ2-5
CASIFQADSQETQYF
TGTGCCAGTATCTTCCAGGCGGACAGTCAAGAGACCCAGTACTTC
>TRBV6-5|-|many|TRBJ1-2
CASSPGFNYGYTF
TGTGCCAGCAGTCCTGGCTTCAACTATGGCTACACCTTC
>TRBV6-2/TRBV6-3|-|-|TRBJ2-1
CASSYSVFSSYNEQFF
TGTGCCAGCAGTTATTCCGTTTTCAGCTCCTACAATGAGCAGTTCTTC
>TRBV10-3|-|few|TRBJ1-5
CAISMDSNQPQHF
TGTGCCATCAGTATGGATAGCAATCAGCCCCAGCATTTT
>TRBV25-1|-|-|TRBJ2-1
CASSDTRPRDEQFF
TGTGCCAGCAGTGACACCCGTCCCAGGGATGAGCAGTTCTTC
>TRBV3-1|-|many|TRBJ1-1
CASSQTEFEAFF
TGTGCCAGCAGCCAGACAGAGTTTGAAGCTTTCTTT
>TRBV21-1|-|-|TRBJ1-5
CASSTSRGQHSNQPQHF
TGTGCCAGCAGCACCAGCCGCGGACAGCATAGCAATCAGCCCCAGCATTTT
>TRBV6-1|-|few|TRBJ1-3
CVSSPGRDYSSGNTIYF
TGTGTCAGCAGTCCGGGCCGAGACTATTCCTCTGGAAACACCATATATTTT
>TRBV7-3|-|few|TRBJ2-2
CASSPPAGTGELFF
TGTGCCAGCAGCCCACCGGCCGGAACCGGGGAGCTGTTTTTT
>TRBV9|-|-|TRBJ1-4
CASSSPGGRNTNEKLFF
TGTGCCAGCAGCTCTCCCGGGGGCCGGAATACTAATGAAAAACTGTTTTTT
>TRBV4-2|-|-|TRBJ2-4
CASSSAGEGVAKNIQYF
TGTGCCAGCAGCTCAGCCGGGGAAGGGGTTGCCAAAAACATTCAGTACTTC
>TRBV12-3/TRBV12-4|-|many|TRBJ2-3
CASSPGRESDTQYF
TGTGCCAGCAGCCCTGGCAGGGAGTCAGATACGCAGTATTTT
>TRBV15|TRBD2|-|TRBJ2-7
CATSRTSGAPYEQYF
TGTGCCACCAGCAGGACTAGCGGGGCTCCCTACGAGCAGTACTTC
>TRBV18|TRBD2|-|TRBJ2-7
CASSSNSGSGSYEQYF
TGTGCCAGCTCATCCAATAGCGGGAGCGGCTCCTACGAGCAGTACTTC
>TRBV20-1|-|once|TRBJ2-3
CSAMAGTSTDTQYF
TGCAGTGCTATGGCGGGGACTAGCACAGATACGCAGTATTTT
>TRBV20-1|-|once|TRBJ2-1
CSAIISPGHRYQETQFF
TGCAGTGCTATCATCTCTCCGGGACACCGGTACCAAGAGACCCAGTTCTTC
>TRBV28|-|many|TRBJ2-7
CASSLGGKGAYEQYF
TGTGCCAGCAGTTTAGGAGGGAAGGGAGCCTACGAGCAGTACTTC
>TRBV12-3/TRBV12-4|-|-|TRBJ2-5
CASSYGTPETQYF
TGTGCCAGCAGCTACGGGACCCCAGAGACCCAGTACTTC
>TRBV5-1|-|many|TRBJ2-5
CASSDFGDVTETQYF
TGCGCCAGCAGCGATTTCGGGGACGTGACAGAGACCCAGTACTTC
>TRBV30|-|few|TRBJ1-2
CAWSRGYGYTF
TGTGCCTGGAGTCGGGGCTATGGCTACACCTTC
>TRBV20-1|-|many|TRBJ1-2
CSARKITGTGGYTF
TGCAGTGCTAGGAAAATAACAGGGACCGGTGGCTACACCTTC
>TRBV5-1|-|few|TRBJ2-7
CASSVQGWYEQYF
TGCGCCAGCAGCGTGCAGGGGTGGTACGAGCAGTACTTC
>TRBV28|-|few|TRBJ1-1
CASSIPGGGRGRNTEAFF
TGTGCCAGCAGTATTCCCGGGGGGGGCCGAGGAAGGAACACTGAAGCTTTCTTT
>TRBV14|-|few|TRBJ2-7
CASSPRQNLLYEQYF
TGTGCCAGCAGTCCCCGACAGAACCTACTCTACGAGCAGTACTTC
>TRBV4-1|-|-|TRBJ2-1
CASSQESYSYNEQFF
TGCGCCAGCAGCCAAGAAAGCTACTCCTACAATGAGCAGTTCTTC
>TRBV12-3/TRBV12-4|TRBD1|-|TRBJ1-4
CASSHTGGNEKLFF
TGTGCCAGCAGTCACACAGGGGGGAATGAAAAACTGTTTTTT
>TRBV25-1|-|-|TRBJ2-2
CASSPHTGSGELFF
TGTGCCAGCAGTCCACATACAGGGTCCGGGGAGCTGTTTTTT
>TRBV6-1|TRBD2|-|TRBJ2-3
CASTPSPLYLAGDTDTQYF
TGTGCCAGCACTCCTTCTCCCCTTTACCTAGCGGGTGACACAGATACGCAGTATTTT